The next 12 T cell receptor beta chains were all read from a single sample in a study of shared clonotypes between healthy human individuals. The assay was immunoSEQ multiplex PCR, and TCRdb's table has in-frame clones only and misses some. The sample holds around 500,000 clones, approximately 80% seen once. Input material: PBMCs. The receptors here all came from a woman aged 40 to 50 in good health. Some clones in this sample may be carry-over from other donors' samples.

The chain uses TRBV7-9 and TRBJ1-1; 10 nucleotides line up with TRBD1. The CDR3 length is 15 residues. CDR1 and CDR2 (germline): SEHNR, FQNEAQ (reference sequence). The V segment lost 5 bases and the J segment 4 bases; nucleotides outside the gene matches: 7. CDR3 protein: CASSNDRGLGTEAFF. The DNA for the CDR3 is TGTGCCAGCAGCAATGACAGGGGGCTGGGCACTGAAGCTTTCTTT.

The chain carries TRBV19 and TRBJ2-1; perhaps TRBD2 as D (6 bases). Germline values: CDR1 LNHDA, CDR2 SQIVND (reference sequence). The CDR3 has 11 residues. The CDR3 nucleotides read TGTTGGCGGGAACCCTACAATGAGCAGTTCTTC. Amino acid sequence: CWREPYNEQFF.

This rearrangement joins TRBV2 to TRBJ2-1, with 9 bases aligning to TRBD2. The junction had 9 bases not matched to a gene; V was cut back by 8 bases and J by 10 bases. Germline V CDR1 and CDR2: SNHLY, FYNNEI. The length of the CDR3 is 13 residues. The CDR3 sequence is CASGLAGSREQFF. DNA of the CDR3: TGTGCCAGCGGGCTAGCGGGGTCTAGGGAGCAGTTCTTC. Full variable domain (missing parts from reference TRBV2 and TRBJ2-1): EPEVTQTPSHQVTQMGQEVILRCVPISNHLYFYWYRQILGQKVEFLVSFYNNEISEKSEIFDDQFSVERPDGSNFTLKIRSTKLEDSAMYFCASGLAGSREQFFGPGTRLTVL.

Turning to this clone: This may be a read error: a much more frequent sequence differs by one nucleotide. Other DNA sequences in the same sample also yield this CDR3. DNA for the CDR3: TGTGCCAGCTCCCGTGACAGGGCGAAGAACATTCAGTACTTC. Encoded protein: CASSRDRAKNIQYF. The V and J genes are TRBV2 and TRBJ2-4, with 7 bases identical to TRBD1. Germline CDR1 is SNHLY and CDR2 is FYNNEI. CDR3 size: 14 residues. With V trimmed by 8 bases and J by 7 bases, 11 bases remained unmatched.

The V and J genes are TRBV7-8 and TRBJ2-1; D might be TRBD2 (5 bases). V lost 5 bases and J 3 bases, leaving 11 bases between the germline ends. This CDR3 comprises 14 residues. In germline, CDR1 is SGHVS, CDR2 FQNEAQ. The CDR3 DNA sequence: TGTGCCAGCAGCGCCGCGCGGGTCTACAATGAGCAGTTCTTC. This translates into CASSAARVYNEQFF.

As to this clone: The sample holds other DNA sequences that translate to the same CDR3. The V gene is TRBV5-1, the J gene TRBJ2-1; 13 bases match TRBD2. The CDR3 contains 14 residues. J lost 7 bases, V lost 4 bases, and 2 bases had no gene match. Germline V gene lookup returns CDR1 SGHRS and CDR2 YFSETQ. The CDR3 protein is CASSTTSGRNEQFF. CDR3 coding DNA: TGCGCCAGCAGCACGACTAGCGGGAGGAATGAGCAGTTCTTC.

CDR3 bases: TGTGCCAGCAGCCAGAGAAGGGTAGCAGATACGCAGTATTTT. Translation gives CASSQRRVADTQYF. The genes are TRBV7-2 and TRBJ2-3, with no clear D. CDR1 SGHTA and CDR2 FQGNSA come from the germline V gene. The CDR3 is made up of 14 amino acids. With 5 bases removed from V and 4 bases from J, the gap between germline ends came to 13 bases.

The V and J genes are TRBV6-6 and TRBJ2-2; maybe TRBD2 (5 bases). V was clipped by 10 bases and J by 4 bases, with 13 bases between them. The CDR3 is 13 residues long. CDR1 and CDR2 (germline): MNHNY, SVGAGI (reference sequence). This CDR3 reads CATSGGITGELFF. The CDR3 DNA reads as TGTGCCACCAGCGGCGGCATCACCGGGGAGCTGTTTTTT.

The rearrangement joins TRBV27 to TRBJ2-1; D not resolved. V shed 2 bases and J shed 7 bases, with 15 bases lying between them. CDR3 size: 15 residues. CDR1 MNHEY and CDR2 SMNVEV come from the germline V gene (reference sequence). In nucleotides, the CDR3 is TGTGCCAGCAGTTTAGGTGGAGAAGCCGGTAATGAGCAGTTCTTC. Translated: CASSLGGEAGNEQFF.

The gene calls are TRBV6-5 and TRBJ2-5; D is possibly TRBD1 (5 bases). This CDR3 is 14 amino acids long. Trimming shortened V by 2 bases and J by 7 bases, and 14 bases separated the two germline ends. CDR1 is MNHEY, CDR2 SVGAGI, per germline. CDR3 sequence reads: CASSYTDVRGTQYF. As DNA, the CDR3 is TGTGCCAGCAGTTACACGGACGTAAGGGGGACCCAGTACTTC.

The rearrangement uses TRBV4-3 and TRBJ1-2; weak D call: TRBD1 (5 bases). CDR3 length equals 16 residues. Germline V CDR1 and CDR2: LGHNA, YSLEER. V lost 0 bases and J 0 bases, leaving 11 bases between the germline ends. CDR3: CASSQDGGRANYGYTF. The CDR3 nucleotides read TGCGCCAGCAGCCAAGATGGGGGGAGAGCTAACTATGGCTACACCTTC.

This chain joins TRBV4-1 and TRBJ2-7; D ambiguous. The CDR3 is 14 residues long. The germline V and J ends were trimmed by 1 base and 2 bases, with 9 bases remaining between them. CDR1 is MGHRA, CDR2 YSYEKL, per germline. In nucleotides, the CDR3 is TGCGCCAGCAGCCAAGTACCCAAAACCTACGAGCAGTACTTC. This gives the protein CASSQVPKTYEQYF.